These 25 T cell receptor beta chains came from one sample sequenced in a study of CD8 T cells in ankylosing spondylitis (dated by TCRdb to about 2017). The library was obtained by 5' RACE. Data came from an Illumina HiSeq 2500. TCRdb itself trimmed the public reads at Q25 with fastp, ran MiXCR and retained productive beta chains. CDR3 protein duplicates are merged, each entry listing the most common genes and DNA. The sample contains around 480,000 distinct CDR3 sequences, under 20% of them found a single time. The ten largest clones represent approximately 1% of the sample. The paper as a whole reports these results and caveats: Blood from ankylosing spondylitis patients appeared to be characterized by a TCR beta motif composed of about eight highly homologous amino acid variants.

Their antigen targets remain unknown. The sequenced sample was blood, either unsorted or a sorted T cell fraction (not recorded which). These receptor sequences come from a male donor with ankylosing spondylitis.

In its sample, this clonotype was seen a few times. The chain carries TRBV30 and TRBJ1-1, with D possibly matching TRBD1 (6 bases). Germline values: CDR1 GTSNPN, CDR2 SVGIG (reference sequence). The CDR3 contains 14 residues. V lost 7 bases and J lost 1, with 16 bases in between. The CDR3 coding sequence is TGTGCCTCACAAGTAGGGGGGGCGAACACTGAAGCTTTCTTT. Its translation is CASQVGGANTEAFF.

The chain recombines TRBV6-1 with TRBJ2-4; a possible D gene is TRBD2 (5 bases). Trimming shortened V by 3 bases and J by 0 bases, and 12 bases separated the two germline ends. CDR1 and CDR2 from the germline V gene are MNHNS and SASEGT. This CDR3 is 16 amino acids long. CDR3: CASSESGGLAKNIQYF. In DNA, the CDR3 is TGTGCCAGCAGTGAGAGCGGAGGATTAGCCAAAAACATTCAGTACTTC.

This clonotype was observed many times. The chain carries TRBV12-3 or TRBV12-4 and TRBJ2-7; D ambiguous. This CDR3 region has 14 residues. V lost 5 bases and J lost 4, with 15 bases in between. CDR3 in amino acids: CASSVGPERYEQYF. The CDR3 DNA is TGTGCCAGCAGTGTCGGGCCAGAGCGTTACGAGCAGTACTTC.

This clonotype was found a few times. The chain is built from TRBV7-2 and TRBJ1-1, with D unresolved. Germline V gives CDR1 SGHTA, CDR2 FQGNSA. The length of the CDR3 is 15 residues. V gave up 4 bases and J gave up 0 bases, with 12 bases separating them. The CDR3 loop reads CASSSRPSLNTEAFF. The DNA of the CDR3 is TGTGCCAGCAGCTCCAGACCGAGCCTGAACACTGAAGCTTTCTTT.

CDR3 nucleotides: TGTGCCAGCAGCCTGAAGGGAGGCAATGAAAAACTGTTTTTT. Protein sequence: CASSLKGGNEKLFF. The chain is built from TRBV5-5 and TRBJ1-4; D not resolved. There are 14 residues in the CDR3. V lost 4 bases, J lost 5 bases, and 12 bases lay in between. The germline gives CDR1 SGHKS, CDR2 YYEKEE (reference sequence).

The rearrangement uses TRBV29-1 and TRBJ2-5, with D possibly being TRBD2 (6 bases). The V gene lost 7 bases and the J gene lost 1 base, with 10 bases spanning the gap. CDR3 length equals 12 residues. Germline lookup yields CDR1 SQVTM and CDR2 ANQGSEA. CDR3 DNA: TGCAGCGGGCGGGACTCCCAAGAGACCCAGTACTTC. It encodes CSGRDSQETQYF.

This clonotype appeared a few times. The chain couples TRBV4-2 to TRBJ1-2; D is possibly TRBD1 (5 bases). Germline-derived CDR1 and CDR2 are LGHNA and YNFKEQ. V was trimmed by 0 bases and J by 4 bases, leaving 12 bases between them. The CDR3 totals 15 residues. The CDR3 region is CASSQDFRQGYGYTF. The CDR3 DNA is TGTGCCAGCAGCCAAGATTTTAGGCAGGGCTATGGCTACACCTTC.

CDR3 protein: CASSEYPTGFYNSPLHF. The CDR3 coding sequence is TGTGCCAGCAGTGAATACCCGACAGGGTTCTATAATTCACCCCTCCACTTT. This chain links TRBV25-1 with TRBJ1-6, with 7 bases lining up with TRBD1. The CDR3 is 17 amino acids. V lost 0 bases to trimming and J lost 3 bases; unmatched junction nucleotides: 5. Germline V gene sequence: CDR1 MGHDK, CDR2 SYGVNS. The entire variable domain, with the rest obtained from reference TRBV25-1 and TRBJ1-6, is as follows: EADIYQTPRYLVIGTGKKITLECSQTMGHDKMYWYQQDPGMELHLIHYSYGVNSTEKGDLSSESTVSRIRTEHFPLTLESARPSHTSQYLCASSEYPTGFYNSPLHFGNGTRLTVT.

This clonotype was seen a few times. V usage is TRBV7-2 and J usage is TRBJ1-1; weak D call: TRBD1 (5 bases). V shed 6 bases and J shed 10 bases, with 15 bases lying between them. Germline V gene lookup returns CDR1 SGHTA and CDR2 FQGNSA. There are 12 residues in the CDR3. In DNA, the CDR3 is TGTGCCAGCAGAACGGGGGAGGGTCGAGCTTTCTTT. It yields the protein CASRTGEGRAFF.

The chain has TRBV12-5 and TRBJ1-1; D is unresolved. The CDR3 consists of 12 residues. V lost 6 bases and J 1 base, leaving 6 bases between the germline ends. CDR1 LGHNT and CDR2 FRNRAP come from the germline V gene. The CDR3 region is CASGRWNTEAFF. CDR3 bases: TGTGCTAGTGGCCGATGGAACACTGAAGCTTTCTTT.

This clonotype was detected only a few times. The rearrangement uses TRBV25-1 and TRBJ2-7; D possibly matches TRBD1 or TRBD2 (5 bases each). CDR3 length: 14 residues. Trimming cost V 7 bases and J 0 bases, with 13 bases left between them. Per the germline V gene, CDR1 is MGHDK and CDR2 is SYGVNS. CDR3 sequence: CASKPPGSSYEQYF. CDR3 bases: TGTGCCAGCAAACCGCCAGGGAGCTCCTACGAGCAGTACTTC.

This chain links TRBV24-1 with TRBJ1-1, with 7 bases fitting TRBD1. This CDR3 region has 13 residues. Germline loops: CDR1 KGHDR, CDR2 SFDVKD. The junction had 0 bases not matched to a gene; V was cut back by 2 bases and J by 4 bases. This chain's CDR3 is CATSDSGGTEAFF. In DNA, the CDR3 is TGTGCCACCAGTGATTCAGGGGGCACTGAAGCTTTCTTT.

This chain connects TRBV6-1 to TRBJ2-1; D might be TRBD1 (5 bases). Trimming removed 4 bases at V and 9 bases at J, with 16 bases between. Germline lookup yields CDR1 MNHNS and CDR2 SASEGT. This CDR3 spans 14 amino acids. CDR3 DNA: TGTGCCAGCAGTGTCCAAACAGGTTTCGGTGAGCAGTTCTTC. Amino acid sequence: CASSVQTGFGEQFF.

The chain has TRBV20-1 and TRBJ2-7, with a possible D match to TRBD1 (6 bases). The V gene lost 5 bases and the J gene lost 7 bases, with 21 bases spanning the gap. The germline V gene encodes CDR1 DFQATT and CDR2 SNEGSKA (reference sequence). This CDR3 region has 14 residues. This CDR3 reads CSAPGNNRDREQYF. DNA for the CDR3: TGCAGTGCTCCAGGAAACAACAGGGATCGGGAGCAGTACTTC.

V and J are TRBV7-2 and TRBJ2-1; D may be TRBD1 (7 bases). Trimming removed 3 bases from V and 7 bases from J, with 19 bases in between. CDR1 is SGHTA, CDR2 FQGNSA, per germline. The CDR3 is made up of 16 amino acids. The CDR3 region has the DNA TGTGCCAGCAGCTTGCCTCCCAGGGGGGCCAGTAATGAGCAGTTCTTC. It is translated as CASSLPPRGASNEQFF.

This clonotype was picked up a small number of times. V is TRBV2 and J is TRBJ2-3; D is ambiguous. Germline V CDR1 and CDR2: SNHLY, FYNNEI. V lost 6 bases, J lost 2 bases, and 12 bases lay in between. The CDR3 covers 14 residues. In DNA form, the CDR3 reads TGTGCCAGCAGGGGGTGGCTCACCACAGATACGCAGTATTTT. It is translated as CASRGWLTTDTQYF.

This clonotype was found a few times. CDR3 coding DNA: TGTGCCAGCAGCTTGGGCAGGGAGAGGACTGAAGCTTTCTTT. Amino acids: CASSLGRERTEAFF. The V call is TRBV7-2, the J call TRBJ1-1; weak D call: TRBD1 (5 bases). The germline gives CDR1 SGHTA, CDR2 FQGNSA. V gave up 3 bases and J gave up 5 bases, with 13 bases separating them. The CDR3 runs to 14 residues. The variable domain in full, with the rest retrieved from reference TRBV7-2 and TRBJ1-1, is GAGVSQSPSNKVTEKGKDVELRCDPISGHTALYWYRQSLGQGLEFLIYFQGNSAPDKSGLPSDRFSAERTGGSVSTLTIQRTQQEDSAVYLCASSLGRERTEAFFGQGTRLTVV.

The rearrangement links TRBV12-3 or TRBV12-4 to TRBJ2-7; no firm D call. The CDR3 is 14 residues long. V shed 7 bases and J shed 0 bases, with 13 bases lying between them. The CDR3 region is CASTRSVSSYEQYF. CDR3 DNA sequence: TGTGCCAGCACCCGATCAGTCTCCTCCTACGAGCAGTACTTC.

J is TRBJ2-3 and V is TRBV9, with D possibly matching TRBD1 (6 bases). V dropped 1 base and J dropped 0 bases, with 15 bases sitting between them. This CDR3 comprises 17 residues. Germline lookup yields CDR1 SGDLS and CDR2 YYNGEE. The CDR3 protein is CASSVSGAGRSTDTQYF. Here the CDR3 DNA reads TGTGCCAGCAGCGTATCAGGGGCAGGCCGTAGCACAGATACGCAGTATTTT.

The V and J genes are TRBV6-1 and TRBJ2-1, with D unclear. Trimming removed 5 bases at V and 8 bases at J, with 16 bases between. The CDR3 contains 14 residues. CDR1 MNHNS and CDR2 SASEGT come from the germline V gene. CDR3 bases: TGTGCCAGCAGTACCGTGTCCCTAGGCGATGAGCAGTTCTTC. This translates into CASSTVSLGDEQFF.

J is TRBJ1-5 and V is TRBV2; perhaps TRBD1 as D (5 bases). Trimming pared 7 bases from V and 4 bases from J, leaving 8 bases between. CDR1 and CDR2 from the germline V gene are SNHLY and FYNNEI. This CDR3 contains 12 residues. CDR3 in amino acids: CASMGVNQPQHF. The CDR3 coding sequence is TGTGCCAGCATGGGGGTAAATCAGCCCCAGCATTTT.

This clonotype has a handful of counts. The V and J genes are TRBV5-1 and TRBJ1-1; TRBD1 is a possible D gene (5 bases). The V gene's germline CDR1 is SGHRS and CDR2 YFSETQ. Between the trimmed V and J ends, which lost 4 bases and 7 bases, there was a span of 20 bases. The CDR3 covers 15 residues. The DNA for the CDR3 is TGCGCCAGCAGCCCCGGATGGGGGGGTGGAGGTGAAGCTTTCTTT. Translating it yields CASSPGWGGGGEAFF.

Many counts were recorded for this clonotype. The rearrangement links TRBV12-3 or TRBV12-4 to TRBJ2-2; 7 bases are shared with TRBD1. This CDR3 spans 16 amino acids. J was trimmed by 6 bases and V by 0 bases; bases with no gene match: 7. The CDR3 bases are TGTGCCAGCAGTTTAGCCCCGACAGGGATGCCCGGGGAGCTGTTTTTT. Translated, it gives CASSLAPTGMPGELFF.

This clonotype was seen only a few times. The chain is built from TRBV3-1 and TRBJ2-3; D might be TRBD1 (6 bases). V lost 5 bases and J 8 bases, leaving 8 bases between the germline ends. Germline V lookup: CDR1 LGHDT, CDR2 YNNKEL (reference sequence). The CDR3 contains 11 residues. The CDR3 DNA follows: TGTGCCAGCAGCAGAGGGGGTACGCAGTATTTT. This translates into CASSRGGTQYF.

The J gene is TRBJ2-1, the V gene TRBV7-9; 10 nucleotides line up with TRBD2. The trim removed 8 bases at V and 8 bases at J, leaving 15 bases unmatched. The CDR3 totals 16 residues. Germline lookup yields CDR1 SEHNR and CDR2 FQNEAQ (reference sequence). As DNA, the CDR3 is TGTGCCAGCTCAAGGTCCTCCGGGACTAGCGAGGATGAGCAGTTCTTC. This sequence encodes CASSRSSGTSEDEQFF.